This passage covers 12 T cell receptor beta chains from one sample sequenced in a study of regulatory T cells in long-lasting Graves disease. For TCR beta, libraries came from iRepertoire HTBI primers and Arm-PCR of CDR3 regions. From the multiplex PCR reads, TCRdb called clonotypes with MiXCR, one entry per CDR3 protein. The data hold some 230,000 distinct CDR3 sequences, with approximately 20% observed a single time. Specified time point: newly diagnosed GD, antithyroid drugs for less than 3 months. Researchers made the TCR library from RNA that was extracted from PBMCs. This specimen was peripheral blood mononuclear cells (PBMCs), taken at new diagnosis, from a patient treated with antithyroid drugs. The receptors were gathered from a female donor with Graves disease.

This clonotype appeared many times. V usage is TRBV30 and J usage is TRBJ1-4, with a tentative D call TRBD1 (6 bases). The V end lost 3 bases, the J end lost 6 bases, and 23 bases lay between the germline ends. CDR3 length equals 17 residues. Germline V gene data show CDR1 as GTSNPN and CDR2 as SVGIG (reference sequence). CDR3 in amino acids: CAWSVAGDRRTHEKLFF. Here the CDR3 DNA reads TGTGCCTGGAGCGTGGCGGGTGACAGGAGGACCCATGAAAAACTGTTTTTT.

This clonotype was recorded at least ten times. The rearrangement uses TRBV7-2 and TRBJ1-1; no clear D gene. Germline V gene data show CDR1 as SGHTA and CDR2 as FQGNSA. V dropped 5 bases and J dropped 5 bases, with 12 bases sitting between them. The CDR3 totals 13 residues. The CDR3 protein is CASSPLMGTEAFF. The CDR3 bases are TGTGCCAGCAGCCCCCTAATGGGAACTGAAGCTTTCTTT.

For this clonotype: This may stem from a read error, because a much larger clone lies one nucleotide away. The genes are TRBV12-3 or TRBV12-4 and TRBJ1-2; D remains unclear. The CDR3 runs 15 residues. The V and J ends lost 5 bases and 12 bases respectively, with 25 bases between them. CDR3 in DNA: TGTGCCAGCAGTCCCAGACCGAATCCCCTTCTGGGCCACACCTTC. Amino acids: CASSPRPNPLLGHTF.

This clonotype was observed at least ten times. J is TRBJ2-2 and V is TRBV2; no reliable D call. The CDR3 is made up of 15 amino acids. Germline values: CDR1 SNHLY, CDR2 FYNNEI. Trimming shortened V by 7 bases and J by 0 bases, and 12 bases separated the two germline ends. The CDR3 loop reads CASKHDGSNTGELFF. The CDR3 region has the DNA TGTGCCAGCAAACATGACGGATCGAACACCGGGGAGCTGTTTTTT.

This clonotype was recorded at least ten times. V usage is TRBV12-3 or TRBV12-4 and J usage is TRBJ2-7; D might be TRBD1 or TRBD2, each matching 5 bases. V was shortened by 2 bases and J by 5 bases, with 7 bases between the two germline ends. The CDR3 consists of 12 residues. The CDR3 DNA reads TGTGCCAGCAGTTTACGGGGCCACGAGCAGTACTTC. The encoded protein is CASSLRGHEQYF.

This clonotype was picked up a small number of times. This may be a read error, as it is one base from a much larger clone. The genes are TRBV2 and TRBJ1-5, with 8 bases identical to TRBD1. CDR1 is SNHLY, CDR2 FYNNEI, per germline. The CDR3 totals 15 residues. The CDR3 loop is CASSFGTGSDQPQHF. CDR3 sequence (DNA): TGTGCCAGCAGCTTCGGGACAGGTAGCGATCAGCCCCAGCATTTT.

The chain links TRBV6-1 to TRBJ2-7; the D is unclear. This CDR3 is built from 11 residues. V lost 7 bases and J 2 bases, leaving 6 bases between the germline ends. Germline V gene sequence: CDR1 MNHNS, CDR2 SASEGT. The CDR3 DNA follows: TGTGCCAGCACAATTGCCTACGAGCAGTACTTC. Amino acids: CASTIAYEQYF.

This clonotype was counted ten times or more. The chain couples TRBV6-1 to TRBJ2-3; D may match TRBD1 or TRBD2 (6 bases each). Germline V CDR1 and CDR2: MNHNS, SASEGT. Trimming cost V 7 bases and J 6 bases, with 20 bases left between them. The CDR3 length is 15 residues. In DNA, the CDR3 is TGTGCCAGCACCCCGACCGGGGGCATTGGGGATACGCAGTATTTT. It is translated as CASTPTGGIGDTQYF.

This clonotype has ten or more counts. The V and J genes are TRBV10-3 and TRBJ1-3, with D possibly matching TRBD1 (6 bases). In germline, CDR1 is ENHRY, CDR2 SYGVKD. The CDR3 loop spans 12 amino acids. The V and J ends lost 11 bases and 0 bases respectively, with 8 bases between them. The CDR3 loop reads CAVQGSGNTIYF. In DNA form, the CDR3 reads TGTGCCGTACAGGGCTCTGGAAACACCATATATTTT.

This clonotype was seen many times. The rearrangement links TRBV7-9 to TRBJ1-2; no clear D gene. Germline CDR1 and CDR2: SEHNR and FQNEAQ (reference sequence). This CDR3 is built from 16 residues. Trimming pared 1 base from V and 0 bases from J, leaving 12 bases between. The CDR3 DNA reads as TGTGCCAGCAGCTTAGGCATAGGAGAGTCTAACTATGGCTACACCTTC. Protein product: CASSLGIGESNYGYTF.

The rearrangement joins TRBV7-3 to TRBJ1-3; TRBD1 might be the D (6 bases). The CDR3 consists of 17 residues. V lost 2 bases and J lost 2, with 16 bases in between. Germline V gene data show CDR1 as SGHTA and CDR2 as FQGTGA. CDR3: CASSLARAGATGNTIYF. The DNA of the CDR3 is TGTGCCAGCAGCTTAGCGAGGGCAGGGGCCACTGGAAACACCATATATTTT.

The rearrangement uses TRBV6-2 or TRBV6-3 and TRBJ1-2; D is unresolved. Looked up from germline, CDR1 is MNHEY and CDR2 is SVGEGT. The CDR3 totals 11 residues. V lost 8 bases and J lost 7, with 11 bases in between. The chain's CDR3 is CASGDFAGYTF. CDR3 DNA sequence: TGTGCCAGCGGAGATTTTGCTGGCTACACCTTC.